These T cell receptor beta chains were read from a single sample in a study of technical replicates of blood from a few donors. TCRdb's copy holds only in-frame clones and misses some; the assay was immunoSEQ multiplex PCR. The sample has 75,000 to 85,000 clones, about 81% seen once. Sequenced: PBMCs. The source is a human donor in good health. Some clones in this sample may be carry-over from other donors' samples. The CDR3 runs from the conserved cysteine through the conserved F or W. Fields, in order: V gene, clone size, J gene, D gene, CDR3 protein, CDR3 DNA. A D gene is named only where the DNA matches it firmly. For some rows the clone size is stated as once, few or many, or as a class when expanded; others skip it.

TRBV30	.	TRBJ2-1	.	CAWSWGPTNEQFF	TGTGCCTGGAGTTGGGGGCCGACCAATGAGCAGTTCTTC
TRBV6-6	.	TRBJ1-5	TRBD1	CASKPTGGVQPQHF	TGTGCCAGCAAGCCGACAGGGGGGGTTCAGCCCCAGCATTTT
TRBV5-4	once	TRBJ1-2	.	CASSFRGGNYGYTF	TGTGCCAGCAGCTTTCGGGGGGGCAACTATGGCTACACCTTC
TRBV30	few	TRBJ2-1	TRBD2	CAWQAWEGGYNEQFF	TGTGCCTGGCAAGCGTGGGAGGGCGGGTACAATGAGCAGTTCTTC
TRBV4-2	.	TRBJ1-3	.	CASSQEGGGAGNTIYF	TGTGCCAGCAGCCAAGAAGGGGGAGGGGCAGGAAACACCATATATTTT
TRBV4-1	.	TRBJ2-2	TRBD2	CASSQDRAGGPRELFF	TGCGCCAGCAGCCAAGATCGGGCGGGGGGGCCCAGGGAGCTGTTTTTT
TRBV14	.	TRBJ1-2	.	CASSPGMRRLYGYTF	TGTGCCAGCAGCCCAGGCATGCGGAGGTTATATGGCTACACCTTC
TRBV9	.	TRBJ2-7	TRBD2	CASSPTSYHEQYF	TGTGCCAGCAGCCCGACTAGCTACCACGAGCAGTACTTC
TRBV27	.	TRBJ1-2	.	CASSLSSPGYGYTF	TGTGCCAGCAGTTTATCGAGCCCAGGCTATGGCTACACCTTC
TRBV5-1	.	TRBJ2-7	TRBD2	CASSFLSSGTYEQYF	TGCGCCAGCAGCTTTTTATCTAGCGGGACTTACGAGCAGTACTTC
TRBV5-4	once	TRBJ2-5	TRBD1	CASSADRGWVLGRWIETQYF	TGTGCCAGCAGCGCAGACAGGGGTTGGGTTTTAGGGAGGTGGATAGAGACCCAGTACTTC
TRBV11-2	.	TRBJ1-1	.	CASSLVWGGMNTEAFF	TGTGCCAGCAGCTTAGTATGGGGGGGAATGAACACTGAAGCTTTCTTT
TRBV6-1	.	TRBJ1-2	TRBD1	CASSELGTGYGYTF	TGTGCCAGCAGTGAATTGGGGACAGGATATGGCTACACCTTC
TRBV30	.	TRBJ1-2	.	CAWSVQGYGYTF	TGTGCCTGGAGTGTACAGGGCTATGGCTACACCTTC
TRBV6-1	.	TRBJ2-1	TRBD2	CASRTGLAGENEQFF	TGTGCCAGCAGGACAGGACTAGCGGGAGAGAATGAGCAGTTCTTC
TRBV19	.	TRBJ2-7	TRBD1	CASSTPGQLTYEQYF	TGTGCCAGTAGTACGCCGGGACAGCTAACCTACGAGCAGTACTTC
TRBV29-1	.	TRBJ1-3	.	CSVDSSGNTIYF	TGCAGCGTTGACAGCTCTGGAAACACCATATATTTT
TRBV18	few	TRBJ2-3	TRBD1	CASSLGTGPDTQYF	TGTGCCAGCTCACTCGGGACAGGGCCAGATACGCAGTATTTT
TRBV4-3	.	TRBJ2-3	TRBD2	CASSQAYGKGLAGTDTQYF	TGCGCCAGCAGCCAAGCTTATGGGAAAGGACTAGCGGGGACAGATACGCAGTATTTT
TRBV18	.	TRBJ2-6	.	CASSPQRISGANVLTF	TGTGCCAGCTCACCACAGCGGATCTCTGGGGCCAACGTCCTGACTTTC
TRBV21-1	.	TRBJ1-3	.	CASAGDRQGSSGNTIYF	TGTGCCAGCGCAGGGGACAGACAGGGAAGCTCTGGAAACACCATATATTTT
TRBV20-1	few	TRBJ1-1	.	CSASYSTEAFF	TGCAGTGCTAGTTACTCCACTGAAGCTTTCTTT
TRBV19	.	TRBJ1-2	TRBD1	CASRLTGVSNYGYTF	TGTGCCAGTAGGCTGACAGGGGTATCCAACTATGGCTACACCTTC
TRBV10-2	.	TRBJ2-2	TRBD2	CASSEHPAGGRTTGELFF	TGCGCCAGCAGTGAGCACCCGGCGGGCGGGAGGACCACCGGGGAGCTGTTTTTT
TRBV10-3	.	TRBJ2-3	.	CATSWAQPLTDTQYF	TGTGCCACGTCATGGGCGCAGCCCCTCACAGATACGCAGTATTTT
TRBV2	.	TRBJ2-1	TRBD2	CASNPTSGSYYEQFF	TGTGCCAGCAACCCTACTAGCGGGAGTTATTATGAGCAGTTCTTC
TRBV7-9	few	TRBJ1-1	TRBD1	CASSPRDRLNTEAFF	TGTGCCAGCAGCCCCCGGGACAGGTTGAACACTGAAGCTTTCTTT
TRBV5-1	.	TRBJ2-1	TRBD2	CASSPTAGGNEQFF	TGCGCCAGCAGCCCGACAGCGGGGGGGAATGAGCAGTTCTTC
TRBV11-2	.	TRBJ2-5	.	CASSQGDQETQYF	TGTGCCAGCAGCCAGGGTGATCAAGAGACCCAGTACTTC
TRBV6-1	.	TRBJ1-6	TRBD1	CASSWGGTGESPLHF	TGTGCCAGCAGCTGGGGGGGGACAGGGGAATCACCCCTCCACTTT
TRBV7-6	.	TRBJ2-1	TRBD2	CASSSAGGQGNEQFF	TGTGCCAGCAGCTCAGCGGGGGGGCAGGGTAATGAGCAGTTCTTC
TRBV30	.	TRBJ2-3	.	CAWTGGWTDTQYF	TGTGCCTGGACAGGGGGGTGGACAGATACGCAGTATTTT
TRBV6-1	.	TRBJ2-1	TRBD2	CASSDTSGYNEQFF	TGTGCCAGCAGTGATACTAGCGGCTACAATGAGCAGTTCTTC
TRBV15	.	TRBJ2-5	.	CATSVRQSNWKGETQYF	TGTGCCACCAGCGTGCGACAGAGCAACTGGAAGGGAGAGACCCAGTACTTC
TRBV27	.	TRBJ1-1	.	CASSVWPNTEAFF	TGTGCCAGCAGTGTCTGGCCCAACACTGAAGCTTTCTTT
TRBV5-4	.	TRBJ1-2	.	CASSFSGPYGYTF	TGTGCCAGCAGTTTTTCAGGGCCCTATGGCTACACCTTC
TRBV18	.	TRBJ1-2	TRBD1	CASSLPGRTGGDGYTF	TGTGCCAGCTCACTACCGGGACGGACAGGGGGAGATGGCTACACCTTC
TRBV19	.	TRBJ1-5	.	CASSIRGGNQPQHF	TGTGCCAGTAGTATCCGGGGAGGGAATCAGCCCCAGCATTTT
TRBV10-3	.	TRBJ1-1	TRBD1	CAISKSSGQMNTEAFF	TGTGCCATCAGTAAATCGTCGGGACAGATGAACACTGAAGCTTTCTTT
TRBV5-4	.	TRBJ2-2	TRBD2	CASSPPGGRNTGELFF	TGTGCCAGCAGCCCGCCGGGGGGGCGCAATACCGGGGAGCTGTTTTTT
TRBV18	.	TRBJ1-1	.	CASLAGVNTEAFF	TGTGCCAGCCTAGCAGGTGTGAACACTGAAGCTTTCTTT
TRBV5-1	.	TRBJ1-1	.	CASSYQENTEAFF	TGCGCCAGCAGCTACCAGGAGAACACTGAAGCTTTCTTT
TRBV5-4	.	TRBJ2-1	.	CASSLAGINEQFF	TGTGCCAGCAGCTTGGCCGGGATCAATGAGCAGTTCTTC
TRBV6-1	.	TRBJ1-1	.	CASSEINREYGEAFF	TGTGCCAGCAGTGAAATCAACAGGGAATATGGTGAAGCTTTCTTT
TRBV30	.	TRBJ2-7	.	CAWSPDTGINEQYF	TGTGCCTGGAGCCCCGACACAGGGATTAACGAGCAGTACTTC
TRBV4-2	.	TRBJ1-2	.	CASSQAGGDGYTF	TGTGCCAGCAGCCAAGCAGGAGGCGATGGCTACACCTTC
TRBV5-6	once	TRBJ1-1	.	CASSRRATLNTEAFF	TGTGCCAGCAGCAGGAGGGCGACTCTGAACACTGAAGCTTTCTTT
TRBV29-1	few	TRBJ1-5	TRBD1	CSAAGTGGAGVQPQHF	TGCAGCGCCGCCGGGACAGGGGGCGCAGGGGTTCAGCCCCAGCATTTT
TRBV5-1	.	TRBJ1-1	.	CASSSSDLNTEAFF	TGCGCCAGCAGCTCCAGCGACCTGAACACTGAAGCTTTCTTT
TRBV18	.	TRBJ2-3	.	CASSASGSTDTQYF	TGTGCCAGCTCAGCCTCCGGGAGCACAGATACGCAGTATTTT
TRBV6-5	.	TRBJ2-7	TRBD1	CASTQTGGKYEQYF	TGTGCCAGCACTCAGACAGGGGGGAAATACGAGCAGTACTTC
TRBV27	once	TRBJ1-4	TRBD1	CASSFWTGENEKLFF	TGTGCCAGCAGTTTCTGGACAGGGGAGAATGAAAAACTGTTTTTT